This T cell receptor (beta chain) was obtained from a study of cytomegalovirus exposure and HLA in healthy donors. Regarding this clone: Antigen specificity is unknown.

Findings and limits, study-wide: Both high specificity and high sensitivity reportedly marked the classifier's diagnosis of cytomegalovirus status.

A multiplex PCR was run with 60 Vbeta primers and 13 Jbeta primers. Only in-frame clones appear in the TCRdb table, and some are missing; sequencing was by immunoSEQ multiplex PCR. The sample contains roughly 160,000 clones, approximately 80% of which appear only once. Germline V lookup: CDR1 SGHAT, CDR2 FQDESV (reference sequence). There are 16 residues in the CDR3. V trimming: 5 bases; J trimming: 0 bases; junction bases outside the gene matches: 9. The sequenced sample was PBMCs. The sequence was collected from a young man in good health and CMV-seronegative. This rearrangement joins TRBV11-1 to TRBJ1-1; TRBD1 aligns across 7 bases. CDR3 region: CASSGGTGTVNTEAFF. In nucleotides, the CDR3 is TGTGCCAGCAGCGGCGGAACCGGGACAGTGAACACTGAAGCTTTCTTT.